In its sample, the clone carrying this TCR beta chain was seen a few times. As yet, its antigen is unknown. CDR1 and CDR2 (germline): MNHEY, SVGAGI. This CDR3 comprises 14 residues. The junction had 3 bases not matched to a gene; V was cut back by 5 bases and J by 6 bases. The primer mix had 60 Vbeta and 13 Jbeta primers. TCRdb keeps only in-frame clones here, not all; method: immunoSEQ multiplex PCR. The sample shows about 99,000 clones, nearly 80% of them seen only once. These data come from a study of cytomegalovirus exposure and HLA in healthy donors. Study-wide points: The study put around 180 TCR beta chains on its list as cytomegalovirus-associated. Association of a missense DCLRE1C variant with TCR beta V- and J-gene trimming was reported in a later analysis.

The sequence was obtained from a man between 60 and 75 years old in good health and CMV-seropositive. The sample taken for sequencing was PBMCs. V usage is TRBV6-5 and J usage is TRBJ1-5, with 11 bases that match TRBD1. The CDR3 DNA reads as TGTGCCAGCAGTGGGGGACAGGGGGGTCAGCCCCAGCATTTT. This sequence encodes CASSGGQGGQPQHF.